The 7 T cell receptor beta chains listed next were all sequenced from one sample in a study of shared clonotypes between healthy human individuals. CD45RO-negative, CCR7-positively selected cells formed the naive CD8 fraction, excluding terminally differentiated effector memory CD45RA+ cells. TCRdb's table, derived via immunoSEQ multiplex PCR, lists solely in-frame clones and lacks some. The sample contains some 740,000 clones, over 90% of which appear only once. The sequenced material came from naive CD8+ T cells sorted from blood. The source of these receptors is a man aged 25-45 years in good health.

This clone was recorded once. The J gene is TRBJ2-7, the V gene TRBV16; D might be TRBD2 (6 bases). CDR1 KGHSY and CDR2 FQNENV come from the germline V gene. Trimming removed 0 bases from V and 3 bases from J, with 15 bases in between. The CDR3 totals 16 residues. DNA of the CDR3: TGTGCCAGCAGCCAATCCGGCGGGGCCACCTTCTACGAGCAGTACTTC. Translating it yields CASSQSGGATFYEQYF.

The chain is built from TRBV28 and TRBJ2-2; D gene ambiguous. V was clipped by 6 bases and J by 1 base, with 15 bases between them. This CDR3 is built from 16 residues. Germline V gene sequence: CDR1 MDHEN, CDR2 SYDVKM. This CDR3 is CASSPVGRGNTGELFF. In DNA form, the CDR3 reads TGTGCCAGCAGCCCTGTCGGACGCGGGAACACCGGGGAGCTGTTTTTT.

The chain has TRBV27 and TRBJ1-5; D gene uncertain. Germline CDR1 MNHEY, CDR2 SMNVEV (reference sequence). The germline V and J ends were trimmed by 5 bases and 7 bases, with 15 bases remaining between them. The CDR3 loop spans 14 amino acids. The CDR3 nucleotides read TGTGCCAGCAGTCCTAGCCGGGGTAGCCAGCCCCAGCATTTT. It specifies CASSPSRGSQPQHF.

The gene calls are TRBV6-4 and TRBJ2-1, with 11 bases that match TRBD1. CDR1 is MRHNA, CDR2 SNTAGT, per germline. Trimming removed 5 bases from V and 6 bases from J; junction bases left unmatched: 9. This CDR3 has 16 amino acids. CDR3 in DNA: TGTGCCAGCAGTAAAACCGGGACAGGGGGTCCCAATGAGCAGTTCTTC. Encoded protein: CASSKTGTGGPNEQFF.

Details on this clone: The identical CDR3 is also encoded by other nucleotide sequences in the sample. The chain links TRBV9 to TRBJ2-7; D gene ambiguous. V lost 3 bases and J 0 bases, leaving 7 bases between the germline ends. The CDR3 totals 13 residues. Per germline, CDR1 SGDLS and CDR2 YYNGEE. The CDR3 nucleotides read TGTGCCAGCAGCGGAGGCTCCTCCTACGAGCAGTACTTC. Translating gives CASSGGSSYEQYF.

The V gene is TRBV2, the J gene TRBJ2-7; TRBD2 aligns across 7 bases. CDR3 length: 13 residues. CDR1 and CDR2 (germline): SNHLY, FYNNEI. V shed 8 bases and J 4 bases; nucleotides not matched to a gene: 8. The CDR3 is CASGSSGSYEQYF. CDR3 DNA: TGTGCCAGCGGGTCTAGCGGTTCATACGAGCAGTACTTC.

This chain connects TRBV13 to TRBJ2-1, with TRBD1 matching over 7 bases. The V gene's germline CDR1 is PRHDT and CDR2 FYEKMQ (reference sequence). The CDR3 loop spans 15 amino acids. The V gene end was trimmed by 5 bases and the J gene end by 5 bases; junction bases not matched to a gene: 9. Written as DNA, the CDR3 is TGTGCCAGCAGCGCAGCCGGGACAGCCAACAATGAGCAGTTCTTC. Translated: CASSAAGTANNEQFF. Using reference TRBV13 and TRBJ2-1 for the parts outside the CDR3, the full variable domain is AAGVIQSPRHLIKEKRETATLKCYPIPRHDTVYWYQQGPGQDPQFLISFYEKMQSDKGSIPDRFSAQQFSDYHSELNMSSLELGDSALYFCASSAAGTANNEQFFGPGTRLTVL.